These 10 T cell receptor beta chains originate from one sample sequenced in a study of T cell responses to AZD1222 COVID-19 vaccine. Only in-frame clones appear in the TCRdb table, and some are missing; sequencing was by immunoSEQ multiplex PCR. The sample yields under 150,000 clones, more than 85% seen once. Sequenced material: peripheral blood, taken on day 0 of AZD1222 vaccination. The receptor set was obtained from an adult in good health.

The chain carries TRBV30 and TRBJ2-1; 8 positions agree with TRBD2. There are 14 residues in the CDR3. Germline V CDR1 and CDR2: GTSNPN, SVGIG (reference sequence). J gave up 8 bases and V 5 bases, and 11 bases lay outside the gene matches. The CDR3 here is CAWDKTGLGYEQFF. DNA of the CDR3: TGTGCCTGGGACAAGACGGGACTAGGATATGAGCAGTTCTTC.

The rearrangement joins TRBV6-4 to TRBJ2-2; D is ambiguous. V lost 8 bases and J 1 base, leaving 8 bases between the germline ends. This CDR3 has 13 residues. Germline lookup yields CDR1 MRHNA and CDR2 SNTAGT. The CDR3 sequence is CASYLGNTGELFF. CDR3 in DNA: TGTGCCAGCTATCTGGGGAACACCGGGGAGCTGTTTTTT.

The chain is built from TRBV7-9 and TRBJ2-1; 8 nucleotides align to TRBD2. The CDR3 has 16 amino acids. J gave up 4 bases and V 2 bases, and 7 bases lay outside the gene matches. Per germline, CDR1 SEHNR and CDR2 FQNEAQ (reference sequence). The CDR3, as DNA: TGTGCCAGCAGCTTACAACGGGCGGGGGGTTACAATGAGCAGTTCTTC. Amino acids: CASSLQRAGGYNEQFF.

The chain uses TRBV29-1 and TRBJ1-1, with D unclear. The V end was cut by 7 bases, the J end by 5 bases, with 17 bases between. There are 13 residues in the CDR3. The germline V gene encodes CDR1 SQVTM and CDR2 ANQGSEA. In DNA, the CDR3 is TGCAGCGCCCAGGAGCTGGGCGATACTGAAGCTTTCTTT. Translating gives CSAQELGDTEAFF.

The chain links TRBV7-6 to TRBJ2-3; TRBD1 or TRBD2 may be the D gene (5 bases each). V lost 6 bases and J lost 0, with 13 bases in between. The germline CDR1 and CDR2 sequences are SGHVS and FNYEAQ. This CDR3 is built from 15 residues. CDR3 bases: TGTGCCAGCAGTCACCCCGGGGCTAGCACAGATACGCAGTATTTT. The encoded protein is CASSHPGASTDTQYF.

The rearrangement links TRBV3-1 (or the pseudogene TRBV3-2) to TRBJ1-1; perhaps TRBD1 as D (5 bases). Germline V gene sequence: CDR1 LGHDT, CDR2 YNNKEL (reference sequence). V dropped 3 bases and J dropped 1 base, with 9 bases sitting between them. The CDR3 sequence is 14 residues long. In DNA form, the CDR3 reads TGTGCCAGCAGCCAGCGCGGACAGAACACTGAAGCTTTCTTT. Its protein product is CASSQRGQNTEAFF.

The chain employs TRBV5-1 and TRBJ2-7; a possible D gene is TRBD1 (6 bases). With 5 bases removed from V and 6 bases from J, the gap between germline ends came to 18 bases. This CDR3 region has 14 residues. Germline loops: CDR1 SGHRS, CDR2 YFSETQ. CDR3 region: CASSTDTGYGEQYF. CDR3 coding DNA: TGCGCCAGCAGTACCGACACAGGGTACGGCGAGCAGTACTTC. Combining the CDR3 with reference TRBV5-1 and TRBJ2-7 gives the whole variable domain KAGVTQTPRYLIKTRGQQVTLSCSPISGHRSVSWYQQTPGQGLQFLFEYFSETQRNKGNFPGRFSGRQFSNSRSEMNVSTLELGDSALYLCASSTDTGYGEQYFGPGTRLTVT.

V is TRBV3-1 (or the pseudogene TRBV3-2) and J is TRBJ2-3; no reliable D call. Per germline, CDR1 LGHDT and CDR2 YNNKEL (reference sequence). The CDR3 is 14 residues long. The V gene lost 2 bases and the J gene lost 4 bases, with 10 bases spanning the gap. The CDR3 spells CASSQHGTADTQYF. CDR3 nucleotide sequence: TGTGCCAGCAGCCAACATGGAACAGCAGATACGCAGTATTTT.

On this clone: The same CDR3 can be traced to other DNA sequences in this sample. The chain uses TRBV5-1 and TRBJ2-3; TRBD2 matches at 8 bases. Germline V CDR1 and CDR2: SGHRS, YFSETQ. The CDR3 spans 15 residues. The J segment lost 3 bases and the V segment lost 0 bases, leaving 3 bases of the junction unmatched. CDR3 protein: CASSLAGGPTDTQYF. Written as DNA, the CDR3 is TGCGCCAGCAGCTTGGCGGGGGGGCCGACAGATACGCAGTATTTT.

This sequence joins TRBV7-8 and TRBJ2-1, with 8 nucleotides matching TRBD2. V trimming: 2 bases; J trimming: 0 bases; junction bases outside the gene matches: 6. Per the germline V gene, CDR1 is SGHVS and CDR2 is FQNEAQ. The CDR3 spans 17 residues. Here the CDR3 reads CASSLSGRDGSYNEQFF. For the CDR3, the DNA is TGTGCCAGCAGCTTATCCGGGAGGGATGGCTCCTACAATGAGCAGTTCTTC. Combining the CDR3 with reference TRBV7-8 and TRBJ2-1 gives the whole variable domain GAGVSQSPRYKVAKRGQDVALRCDPISGHVSLFWYQQALGQGPEFLTYFQNEAQLDKSGLPSDRFFAERPEGSVSTLKIQRTQQEDSAVYLCASSLSGRDGSYNEQFFGPGTRLTVL.